Shown below are 10 T cell receptor beta chains from a single sample sequenced in a study of blood T cell repertoires in COVID-19. Data came from immunoSEQ multiplex PCR; TCRdb stores just in-frame clones and leaves some out. In the table there are roughly 54,000 clones, approximately 80% of which are singletons. Sequenced input: peripheral blood. All receptors come from a man between 50 and 59 years old with acute or convalescent COVID-19.

This clone was counted only a few times. CDR3 protein: CASSTRRGGTGELFF. The CDR3 nucleotides read TGTGCCAGTAGTACCCGCCGGGGAGGCACCGGGGAGCTGTTTTTT. The chain uses TRBV19 and TRBJ2-2, with TRBD2 as a possible D gene (6 bases). The V and J ends lost 4 bases and 4 bases respectively, with 13 bases between them. This CDR3 has 15 residues. Germline V gene data show CDR1 as LNHDA and CDR2 as SQIVND (reference sequence).

The V and J genes are TRBV5-4 and TRBJ1-4, with 7 bases identical to TRBD1. This CDR3 is 15 amino acids long. J lost 3 bases, V lost 0 bases, and 2 bases had no gene match. Germline-derived CDR1 and CDR2 are SGHNT and YYREEE (reference sequence). The CDR3 bases are TGTGCCAGCAGCTTGGCAGGGGGAGCTAATGAAAAACTGTTTTTT. Its protein product is CASSLAGGANEKLFF.

V gene TRBV7-6 combines with J gene TRBJ1-2; D ambiguous. The CDR3 length is 13 residues. The V end was cut by 2 bases, the J end by 2 bases, with 6 bases between. Per germline, CDR1 SGHVS and CDR2 FNYEAQ. The CDR3 here is CASSLSLNYGYTF. CDR3 DNA: TGTGCCAGCAGCTTATCACTGAACTATGGCTACACCTTC. The whole variable domain, remainder taken from reference TRBV7-6 and TRBJ1-2, is GAGVSQSPRYKVTKRGQDVALRCDPISGHVSLYWYRQALGQGPEFLTYFNYEAQQDKSGLPNDRFSAERPEGSISTLTIQRTEQRDSAMYRCASSLSLNYGYTFGSGTRLTVV.

This chain uses TRBV3-1 (or the pseudogene TRBV3-2) with TRBJ2-3; maybe TRBD2 (5 bases). Germline values: CDR1 LGHDT, CDR2 YNNKEL (reference sequence). Trimming took 1 base from V and 4 from J, leaving 9 bases between them. The CDR3 runs 14 residues. In DNA form, the CDR3 reads TGTGCCAGCAGCCAAGTAGACTACTCAGATACGCAGTATTTT. Its translation is CASSQVDYSDTQYF.

This rearrangement joins TRBV27 to TRBJ2-3; 8 nucleotides agree with TRBD1. Germline trimming cut 0 bases from V and 4 bases from J; bases unmatched to any gene: 6. This CDR3 contains 16 residues. Germline-derived CDR1 and CDR2 are MNHEY and SMNVEV (reference sequence). The DNA of the CDR3 is TGTGCCAGCAGTTTATCGGTCAGGGGGCGAGCAGATACGCAGTATTTT. This sequence encodes CASSLSVRGRADTQYF.

The chain's CDR3 is CASTPGQGGTGELFF. CDR3 coding DNA: TGTGCCAGCACCCCGGGACAGGGGGGCACCGGGGAGCTGTTTTTT. The chain employs TRBV19 and TRBJ2-2; TRBD1 aligns across 11 bases. This CDR3 is built from 15 residues. J lost 4 bases, V lost 9 bases, and 7 bases had no gene match. The germline V gene has CDR1 LNHDA and CDR2 SQIVND (reference sequence).

The chain is built from TRBV10-2 and TRBJ1-2; no clear D. CDR1 and CDR2 (germline): WSHSY, SAAADI. The CDR3 consists of 14 residues. The V end lost 2 bases, the J end lost 2 bases, and 9 bases lay between the germline ends. CDR3 amino acids: CASSERHSNYGYTF. In nucleotides, the CDR3 is TGCGCCAGCAGTGAGAGGCACAGCAACTATGGCTACACCTTC.

This rearrangement joins TRBV27 to TRBJ2-1, with TRBD1 identical over 10 bases. The CDR3 runs to 14 residues. The J segment lost 7 bases and the V segment lost 5 bases, leaving 5 bases of the junction unmatched. Germline-derived CDR1 and CDR2 are MNHEY and SMNVEV (reference sequence). CDR3 in DNA: TGTGCCAGCAGTCTCCGGGACAGGGGAAATGAGCAGTTCTTC. Its translation is CASSLRDRGNEQFF.

In its sample, this clone was seen once. CDR3 residues: CASKGQGESGYTF. For the CDR3, the DNA is TGTGCCAGCAAGGGACAGGGCGAGTCTGGCTACACCTTC. The chain uses TRBV6-4 and TRBJ1-2, with 9 bases fitting TRBD1. In germline, CDR1 is MRHNA, CDR2 SNTAGT. The CDR3 is made up of 13 amino acids. Unmatched junction bases numbered 7, after V lost 7 bases and J lost 7 bases.

The genes are TRBV11-2 and TRBJ1-5; D is unclear. Germline values: CDR1 SGHAT, CDR2 FQNNGV. This CDR3 comprises 13 residues. Trimming cost V 5 bases and J 4 bases, with 9 bases left between them. The chain's CDR3 is CASSPHRNQPQHF. The CDR3 DNA is TGTGCCAGCAGCCCACACCGAAATCAGCCCCAGCATTTT.